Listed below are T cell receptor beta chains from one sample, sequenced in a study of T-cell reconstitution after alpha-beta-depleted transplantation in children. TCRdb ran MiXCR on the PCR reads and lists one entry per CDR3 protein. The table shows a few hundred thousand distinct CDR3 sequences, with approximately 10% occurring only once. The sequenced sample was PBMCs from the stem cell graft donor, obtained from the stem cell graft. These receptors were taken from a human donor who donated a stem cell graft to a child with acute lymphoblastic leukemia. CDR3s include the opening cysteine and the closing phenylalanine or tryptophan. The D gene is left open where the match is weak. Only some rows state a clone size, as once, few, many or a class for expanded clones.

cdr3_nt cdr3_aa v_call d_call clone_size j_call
TGTGCCAGCAGTGAAGGGGAGTTGAACTATGGCTACACCTTC CASSEGELNYGYTF TRBV25-1 . . TRBJ1-2
TGCGCCAGCAGACCGACGGGACAGGGAAAAGCGGGAGCAAACAATGAGCAGTTCTTC CASRPTGQGKAGANNEQFF TRBV5-1 . . TRBJ2-1
TGCAGTGCTAGATTACAGGGGTATCAGCCCCAGCATTTT CSARLQGYQPQHF TRBV20-1 TRBD1 few TRBJ1-5
TGTGCCAGCAGCTTATTCGGGACAGGGGGCGAGGGCTACACCTTC CASSLFGTGGEGYTF TRBV7-2 TRBD1 . TRBJ1-2
TGTGCCAGCAGCAATGGGGGGCCGGAGCAGTTCTTC CASSNGGPEQFF TRBV21-1 . many TRBJ2-1
TGTGCCGCCCGGGACAGGGGTTCCGAGACCCAGTACTTC CAARDRGSETQYF TRBV19 TRBD1 . TRBJ2-5
TGCGCCAGCAGCCAAGATATCCACAGGACTAGGTGGGGGGATACGCAGTATTTT CASSQDIHRTRWGDTQYF TRBV4-3 TRBD2 many TRBJ2-3
TGTGCCAGCAGCTTCGTCCCGCCCCGCTACGAGCAGTACTTC CASSFVPPRYEQYF TRBV7-2 . few TRBJ2-7
TGTGCCAGCAGTCTAGGGACCAAAGCTTTCTTT CASSLGTKAFF TRBV3-1 . . TRBJ1-1
TGTGCCAGCAGCTTAGGACAGGGGGACATTCAGTACTTC CASSLGQGDIQYF TRBV7-2 TRBD1 . TRBJ2-4
TGCGCCAGCAGCTTGGGAGAAGACAATCAGCCCCAGCATTTT CASSLGEDNQPQHF TRBV5-1 . . TRBJ1-5